This T cell receptor beta chain was sequenced in a study of tumor and adjacent non-tumor tissue in lung cancer. CDR3 size: 15 residues. Germline CDR1 reads SGHAT; CDR2 reads FQNNGV. Findings and limits, study-wide: Shorter survival was associated with higher TCR diversity in tumors.

Concerning this clonotype: Its target is unknown. A junction boundary mismatches the germline segment, possibly from a read error.

No cell sorting was done before RNA was extracted from the tissue. The library came from three nested PCR rounds adapted from ARM-PCR protocols. Using its own MiXCR run on the multiplex PCR reads, TCRdb lists one record per CDR3 protein. The table shows 200,000 to 250,000 distinct CDR3 sequences, with around 71% occurring only once. The receptor was isolated from a man aged 55-75 years with non-small cell lung cancer. Sequencing was carried out using lung tumor tissue. V gene TRBV11-2 combines with J gene TRBJ1-1, with D maybe TRBD1 (5 bases). CDR3 in DNA: TGTACCAGCGGCAGTAACTCGGGGGGAGGGACTGAAGCTTTCTTT. This translates into CTSGSNSGGGTEAFF.